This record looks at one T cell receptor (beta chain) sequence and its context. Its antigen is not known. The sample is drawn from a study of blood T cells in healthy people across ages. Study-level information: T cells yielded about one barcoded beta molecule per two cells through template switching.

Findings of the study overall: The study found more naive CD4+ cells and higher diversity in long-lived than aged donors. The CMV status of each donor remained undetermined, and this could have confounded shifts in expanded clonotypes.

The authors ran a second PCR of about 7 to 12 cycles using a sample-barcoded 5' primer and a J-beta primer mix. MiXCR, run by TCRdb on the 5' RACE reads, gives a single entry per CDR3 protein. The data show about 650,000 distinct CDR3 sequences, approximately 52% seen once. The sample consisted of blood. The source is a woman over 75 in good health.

The CDR3 loop reads CSVGTGDYNEQFF. Written as DNA, the CDR3 is TGCAGCGTTGGGACAGGGGATTACAATGAGCAGTTCTTC. This rearrangement joins TRBV29-1 to TRBJ2-1, with 9 bases lining up with TRBD1. Germline CDR1 is SQVTM and CDR2 is ANQGSEA. V shed 4 bases and J 4 bases; nucleotides not matched to a gene: 2. The CDR3 extends over 13 amino acids.